The 18 T cell receptor beta chains presented below share a single source sample, sequenced in a study of cytomegalovirus exposure and HLA in healthy donors (dated by TCRdb to about 2017). The library relied on the immunoSEQ multiplex PCR assay. A mixture of 60 forward primers for TCR Vbeta segments and 13 reverse primers for TCR Jbeta segments was used in the multiplex PCR. The source is immuneACCESS, and TCRdb retained only in-frame sequences with V and J called. Part of the clones is not carried over; for the studies checked, unresolved V genes explain less than half of this, and the remainder is unexplained. The sample includes about 100,000 clones, with around 77% observed a single time. The ten largest clones take up 4.2% of the sample. Sequencing was carried out using PBMCs. Every receptor here comes from a male donor in good health and CMV-seronegative.

The rearrangement uses TRBV18 and TRBJ1-2; TRBD1 matches at 8 bases. V was clipped by 4 bases and J by 4 bases; unmatched bases: 8. Per the germline V gene, CDR1 is KGHSH and CDR2 is LQKENI. This CDR3 has 15 amino acids. For the CDR3, the DNA is TGTGCCAGCTCACTCGGGACAGGAACCCTCTATGGCTACACCTTC. Translation: CASSLGTGTLYGYTF.

This chain joins TRBV27 and TRBJ2-3; TRBD2 matches 14 bases. V dropped 4 bases and J dropped 1; count of bases not matched to a gene: 1. The germline gives CDR1 MNHEY, CDR2 SMNVEV (reference sequence). The CDR3 runs 16 residues. CDR3: CASSSGLAGGTDTQYF. DNA of the CDR3: TGTGCCAGCAGTTCGGGACTAGCGGGAGGCACAGATACGCAGTATTTT.

This chain joins TRBV14 and TRBJ1-2, with 7 positions matching TRBD1. The trim removed 4 bases at V and 7 bases at J, leaving 15 bases unmatched. The CDR3 totals 16 residues. The V gene's germline CDR1 is SGHDN and CDR2 FVKESK. CDR3 amino acids: CASSLAGGLSRLGYTF. The CDR3 nucleotides read TGTGCCAGCAGCCTAGCAGGGGGTCTTTCCCGGCTTGGCTACACCTTC.

The count of this clone is one. This chain uses TRBV4-1 with TRBJ2-4; D may be TRBD2 (5 bases). Trimming shortened V by 4 bases and J by 4 bases, and 11 bases separated the two germline ends. This CDR3 has 14 amino acids. Per the germline V gene, CDR1 is MGHRA and CDR2 is YSYEKL. The CDR3 DNA reads TGCGCCAGCAGCCCACTGAGCGGAAAAAACATTCAGTACTTC. This gives the protein CASSPLSGKNIQYF.

A few counts support this clone. The chain recombines TRBV6-5 with TRBJ1-5; possibly TRBD1 for D (6 bases). Germline assignment: CDR1 MNHEY and CDR2 SVGAGI. V shed 7 bases and J shed 6 bases, with 13 bases lying between them. This CDR3 spans 13 amino acids. In DNA form, the CDR3 reads TGTGCCAGCAACCACAGGGTGGGTCAGCCCCAGCATTTT. Translation: CASNHRVGQPQHF.

The V gene is TRBV19, the J gene TRBJ1-2; D is unclear. Germline CDR1 reads LNHDA; CDR2 reads SQIVND (reference sequence). With 7 bases removed from V and 0 bases from J, the gap between germline ends came to 12 bases. This CDR3 is 14 amino acids long. CDR3 loop: CASTPARPNYGYTF. CDR3 nucleotides: TGTGCCAGTACCCCAGCGAGACCTAACTATGGCTACACCTTC. The variable domain in full, completed from reference TRBV19 and TRBJ1-2, reads DGGITQSPKYLFRKEGQNVTLSCEQNLNHDAMYWYRQDPGQGLRLIYYSQIVNDFQKGDIAEGYSVSREKKESFPLTVTSAQKNPTAFYLCASTPARPNYGYTFGSGTRLTVV.

The rearrangement uses TRBV27 and TRBJ2-1; 14 bases map to TRBD2. There are 17 residues in the CDR3. Germline V gene sequence: CDR1 MNHEY, CDR2 SMNVEV (reference sequence). V dropped 6 bases and J dropped 1; count of bases not matched to a gene: 5. CDR3 nucleotides: TGTGCCAGCAGGAGACTAGCGGGAGGGCCGTCCTACAATGAGCAGTTCTTC. It yields the protein CASRRLAGGPSYNEQFF.

The V and J genes are TRBV11-3 and TRBJ2-2; 8 bases align to TRBD1. This CDR3 has 16 residues. V lost 4 bases to trimming and J lost 6 bases; unmatched junction nucleotides: 10. The germline V gene has CDR1 SGHNT and CDR2 YENEEA. The CDR3 here is CASSSRQGKYSGELFF. In nucleotides, the CDR3 is TGTGCCAGCAGCTCCAGACAGGGGAAGTATTCCGGGGAGCTGTTTTTT.

V is TRBV28 and J is TRBJ2-4; D is undetermined. This CDR3 spans 16 amino acids. The germline V gene encodes CDR1 MDHEN and CDR2 SYDVKM. The V end lost 3 bases, the J end lost 0 bases, and 12 bases lay between the germline ends. CDR3 nucleotides: TGTGCCAGCAGTTTGGGTGCAGCGCTAGCCAAAAACATTCAGTACTTC. Translated: CASSLGAALAKNIQYF.

This rearrangement joins TRBV5-8 to TRBJ1-1; 8 nucleotides align to TRBD1. V trimming: 3 bases; J trimming: 6 bases; junction bases outside the gene matches: 13. The CDR3 extends over 16 amino acids. Per the germline V gene, CDR1 is SGHTS and CDR2 is YDEGEE. The CDR3 protein is CASSYQGAGQGAEAFF. The CDR3 coding sequence is TGTGCCAGCAGCTATCAGGGGGCAGGTCAAGGGGCTGAAGCTTTCTTT.

A few counts support this clone. This sequence joins TRBV4-1 and TRBJ1-4, with a tentative D call TRBD1 (6 bases). Trimming left V 5 bases short and J 2 bases short, with 12 bases between. Germline V lookup: CDR1 MGHRA, CDR2 YSYEKL. The CDR3 extends over 15 amino acids. CDR3 amino acids: CASSEVGATNEKLFF. CDR3 nucleotides: TGCGCCAGCAGCGAAGTGGGGGCGACTAATGAAAAACTGTTTTTT.

The chain combines TRBV11-3 with TRBJ2-1; 11 nucleotides match TRBD1. With 4 bases clipped from V and 4 bases from J, the junction kept 6 bases outside the gene matches. The CDR3 is 16 residues long. Germline CDR1 reads SGHNT; CDR2 reads YENEEA. CDR3 sequence (DNA): TGTGCCAGCAGCTCCCGGGACAGGGGGTTTTACAATGAGCAGTTCTTC. Its translation: CASSSRDRGFYNEQFF.

V is TRBV5-6 and J is TRBJ2-1; 9 nucleotides match TRBD2. CDR1 SGHDT and CDR2 YYEEEE come from the germline V gene. This CDR3 comprises 17 residues. V was pared by 4 bases and J by 0 bases, with 8 bases of the junction left unmatched. The CDR3 sequence is CASSPGTSRYSYNEQFF. The CDR3 DNA reads TGTGCCAGCAGCCCCGGGACTAGCAGATACTCCTACAATGAGCAGTTCTTC.

The rearrangement joins TRBV11-2 to TRBJ2-7; D not resolved. This CDR3 is 13 amino acids long. Germline-derived CDR1 and CDR2 are SGHAT and FQNNGV. Trimming took off 0 bases at V and 4 bases at J, with 7 bases between the two ends. For the CDR3, the DNA is TGTGCCAGCAGCTTAGACGGGTTATACGAGCAGTACTTC. Residues: CASSLDGLYEQYF.

This clone was counted a few times. V usage is TRBV2 and J usage is TRBJ2-1; TRBD2 matches at 12 bases. V shed 6 bases, J shed 1 base, and the junction held 1 base outside the gene matches. This CDR3 is 15 amino acids long. Germline CDR1 and CDR2: SNHLY and FYNNEI. CDR3 amino acids: CASRTSGSSYNEQFF. The CDR3 coding sequence is TGTGCCAGCAGGACTAGCGGGAGTTCCTACAATGAGCAGTTCTTC.

The V gene is TRBV5-5, the J gene TRBJ2-3; D gene uncertain. The CDR3 spans 13 residues. The V and J ends lost 0 bases and 2 bases respectively, with 4 bases between them. The germline V gene has CDR1 SGHKS and CDR2 YYEKEE (reference sequence). CDR3 nucleotide sequence: TGTGCCAGCAGCTTGGACATCACAGATACGCAGTATTTT. Residues: CASSLDITDTQYF.

This clone appeared a few times. The rearrangement uses TRBV5-4 and TRBJ1-1; the D gene is possibly TRBD1 (5 bases). The CDR3 sequence is 15 residues long. Germline V gives CDR1 SGHNT, CDR2 YYREEE (reference sequence). V was pared by 7 bases and J by 4 bases, with 20 bases between. The CDR3 DNA is TGTGCCAGCTTCCCTCGGCAGGGCGATAGCACTGAAGCTTTCTTT. The encoded protein is CASFPRQGDSTEAFF.

The V call is TRBV28, the J call TRBJ2-1; D ambiguous. The V and J ends lost 6 bases and 8 bases respectively, with 14 bases between them. The CDR3 length is 13 residues. Per germline, CDR1 MDHEN and CDR2 SYDVKM. The CDR3, as DNA: TGTGCCAGCAGCAACAGCCCCTGGGATGAGCAGTTCTTC. It codes for CASSNSPWDEQFF.